This T cell receptor beta chain was recorded in a study of T cell repertoires in cytomegalovirus infection. The study, taken as a whole, reports: Dominating the ex vivo response were HLA-C-restricted CMV-specific TCR beta clonotypes.

TCRdb passed the reads through MiXCR, listing each CDR3 protein once. Of 650,000 to 900,000 distinct CDR3 sequences in the sample, roughly 29% were seen once. The CDR3 spans 13 residues. Germline CDR1 reads MNHNY; CDR2 reads SVGAGI (reference sequence). V was cut by 4 bases and J by 4 bases, with 10 bases left in between. The table lists this clonotype with a few counts. Its antigen is unknown. Sequences were derived from cultured CD8+ T cells from PBMCs, sampled from culture after CMV antigen stimulation. The rearrangement uses TRBV6-6 and TRBJ1-1; TRBD1 is a possible D gene (5 bases). The sequence was obtained from a human donor in good health (CMV status not recorded). Some clones in this sample may be carry-over from other donors' samples. CDR3 sequence: CASSSGWPTEAFF. The CDR3 coding sequence is TGTGCCAGCAGTTCAGGGTGGCCCACTGAAGCTTTCTTT.